These 13 T cell receptor beta chains were all obtained from the same sample, sequenced in a study of T cells in Graves' hyperthyroidism and ophthalmopathy. Amplified TCR beta CDR3 regions came from RNA transcripts. A set of HTBI primers served as the primers for a first-round RT-PCR of the TCR CDR3. MiXCR was run by TCRdb on the multiplex PCR reads, yielding one entry per CDR3 protein. The profile shows more than 350,000 distinct CDR3 sequences, roughly 15% of them singletons. Sequencing was done on a sample of blood. The receptors originated from a woman in her sixties with Graves' ophthalmopathy.

This clonotype showed up many times. The J gene is TRBJ2-5, the V gene TRBV3-1; 10 nucleotides line up with TRBD2. Germline lookup yields CDR1 LGHDT and CDR2 YNNKEL (reference sequence). The CDR3 sequence is 15 residues long. With 5 bases clipped from V and 6 bases from J, the junction kept 9 bases outside the gene matches. The CDR3 DNA reads as TGTGCCAGCAGCTTATTAGCGGGAGGCTGGAAGACCCAGTACTTC. Its translation is CASSLLAGGWKTQYF.

Many counts were recorded for this clonotype. The chain carries TRBV7-3 and TRBJ2-2; a possible D gene is TRBD2 (6 bases). The V and J ends lost 2 bases and 3 bases respectively, with 7 bases between them. Germline CDR1 and CDR2: SGHTA and FQGTGA. The CDR3 loop spans 14 amino acids. CDR3 protein: CASSLRDYTGELFF. CDR3 in DNA: TGTGCCAGCAGCTTACGGGACTACACCGGGGAGCTGTTTTTT.

The genes are TRBV28 and TRBJ1-4; TRBD1 is a possible D gene (5 bases). Germline values: CDR1 MDHEN, CDR2 SYDVKM. The V gene lost 8 bases and the J gene lost 3 bases, with 13 bases spanning the gap. CDR3 length: 14 residues. CDR3 in DNA: TGTGCCAGCGGGGGGATCGGGGCTAATGAAAAACTGTTTTTT. This translates into CASGGIGANEKLFF.

This clonotype was observed many times. The chain recombines TRBV6-5 with TRBJ2-3; TRBD2 matches at 9 bases. CDR3 size: 19 residues. V was clipped by 2 bases and J by 6 bases; unmatched bases: 18. Germline-derived CDR1 and CDR2 are MNHEY and SVGAGI. For the CDR3, the DNA is TGTGCCAGCAGTTACACCCCTCCCATAGCGGGAGTGGGGGGGGATACGCAGTATTTT. It translates to CASSYTPPIAGVGGDTQYF.

The chain joins TRBV2 to TRBJ2-2; 14 bases agree with TRBD2. The V segment lost 10 bases and the J segment 5 bases; nucleotides outside the gene matches: 6. The germline V gene encodes CDR1 SNHLY and CDR2 FYNNEI. There are 15 residues in the CDR3. In DNA, the CDR3 is TGTGCCACCGCCGGACTAGCGGGAGGTACCGGGGAGCTGTTTTTT. It yields the protein CATAGLAGGTGELFF.

To note about this clonotype: Given a much more abundant clone one base away, this may be a read error. J is TRBJ2-7 and V is TRBV18; 7 bases line up with TRBD1. CDR1 is KGHSH and CDR2 is LQKENI in the germline V gene. CDR3 length equals 14 residues. V shed 8 bases, J shed 1 base, and the junction held 8 bases outside the gene matches. CDR3 nucleotide sequence: TGTGCCAGCCCCCTCACGGGACAGTCCTACGAGCAGTACTTC. This gives the protein CASPLTGQSYEQYF.

This clonotype was counted at least ten times. The rearrangement joins TRBV30 to TRBJ2-3; D remains unclear. Germline CDR1 and CDR2: GTSNPN and SVGIG (reference sequence). This CDR3 contains 14 residues. The V end was cut by 6 bases, the J end by 2 bases, with 15 bases between. The DNA for the CDR3 is TGTGCCTGTGGGATCACGCTGTCCACAGATACGCAGTATTTT. Encoded protein: CACGITLSTDTQYF. The whole variable domain, filled in from reference TRBV30 and TRBJ2-3, reads SQTIHQWPATLVQPVGSPLSLECTVEGTSNPNLYWYRQAAGRGLQLLFYSVGIGQISSEVPQNLSASRPQDRQFILSSKKLLLSDSGFYLCACGITLSTDTQYFGPGTRLTVL.

The V and J genes are TRBV27 and TRBJ2-7, with a tentative D call TRBD1 (6 bases). CDR3 length: 14 residues. The V gene's germline CDR1 is MNHEY and CDR2 SMNVEV (reference sequence). Trimming took 8 bases from V and 2 from J, leaving 16 bases between them. This CDR3 reads CASLPQGRPYEQYF. CDR3 DNA: TGTGCCAGCCTACCCCAGGGGAGACCCTACGAGCAGTACTTC.

This clonotype has at least ten counts. The rearrangement joins TRBV28 to TRBJ1-1, with a possible D match to TRBD1 (6 bases). V lost 1 base, J lost 4 bases, and 13 bases lay in between. Looked up from germline, CDR1 is MDHEN and CDR2 is SYDVKM. The CDR3 contains 15 residues. The CDR3 reads CASSLSTGRGTEAFF. In DNA form, the CDR3 reads TGTGCCAGCAGTTTATCCACAGGGCGGGGCACTGAAGCTTTCTTT.

The chain has TRBV4-1 and TRBJ2-3, with D perhaps given as TRBD1 or TRBD2 (5 bases each). Germline values: CDR1 MGHRA, CDR2 YSYEKL. V was cut by 2 bases and J by 1 base, with 25 bases left in between. The CDR3 length is 20 residues. Written as DNA, the CDR3 is TGCGCCAGCAGCCAATATCCGGGGCAGGGACCGGGCAAGGGCACAGATACGCAGTATTTT. Residues: CASSQYPGQGPGKGTDTQYF.

A few counts support this clonotype. J is TRBJ2-5 and V is TRBV9, with D possibly called TRBD1 or TRBD2 (5 bases each). The CDR3 runs to 15 residues. Germline loops: CDR1 SGDLS, CDR2 YYNGEE. Trimming left V 0 bases short and J 4 bases short, with 13 bases between. The CDR3 loop is CASSVVPGPRETQYF. CDR3 coding DNA: TGTGCCAGCAGCGTAGTCCCGGGGCCGAGAGAGACCCAGTACTTC.

The chain carries TRBV7-9 and TRBJ1-2; 9 bases agree with TRBD1. The germline CDR1 and CDR2 sequences are SEHNR and FQNEAQ (reference sequence). The CDR3 has 14 residues. Trimming removed 4 bases from V and 0 bases from J; junction bases left unmatched: 0. Written as DNA, the CDR3 is TGTGCCAGCAGCTGGACAGGGGCTAACTATGGCTACACCTTC. Residues: CASSWTGANYGYTF.

Regarding this clonotype: A much larger clone lies a single base off, so this may be a read error. The chain is built from TRBV5-5 and TRBJ2-1; D is undetermined. The germline V gene encodes CDR1 SGHKS and CDR2 YYEKEE (reference sequence). The CDR3 is 15 residues long. V lost 0 bases, J lost 3 bases, and 10 bases lay in between. The CDR3 reads CASSLDLEFYNEQFF. The CDR3 coding sequence is TGTGCCAGCAGCTTGGATCTAGAGTTCTACAATGAGCAGTTCTTC.